The clone carrying this T cell receptor (beta chain) has just one count. This record comes from a study of shared T cell receptors in the human thymus. With V trimmed by 2 bases and J by 4 bases, 14 bases remained unmatched. Germline CDR1 and CDR2: LNHNV and YYDKDF (reference sequence). The CDR3 totals 18 residues. Here immunoSEQ multiplex PCR was the method, and the copy in TCRdb shows in-frame clones only, minus some. The table records 700,000 or so clones, 80% to 90% of them present only once. A further study also used this sample, focusing on human thymus T cells. According to that study: The sample donors, healthy Finnish infants, were having corrective surgery for congenital heart defects. Resections from corrective heart surgery provided thymus tissue. Thymic and blood repertoires showed apparently biased V and J gene usage. Related studies noted strongly shared thymic repertoires across unrelated people.

What was sequenced was thymocytes. The source is a girl under two years old with a congenital heart defect. This chain links TRBV15 with TRBJ1-5; TRBD1 matches 7 bases. CDR3 bases: TGTGCCACCAGCAGACAGCGGCGACAAAGGGACAGTAATCAGCCCCAGCATTTT. It encodes CATSRQRRQRDSNQPQHF.